This T cell receptor beta chain derives from a study of cytomegalovirus exposure and HLA in healthy donors. Study findings and constraints: Rare TCR sequences dominated, though some public TCRs recurred in many donors.

The CDR3 runs to 15 residues. V was clipped by 0 bases and J by 10 bases; unmatched bases: 7. Germline V gene lookup returns CDR1 MNHEY and CDR2 SVGAGI. Primers included in the PCR were 60 Vbeta and 13 Jbeta primers. Data came from immunoSEQ multiplex PCR; TCRdb stores just in-frame clones and leaves some out. The repertoire has tens of thousands of clones, less than 75% of them found once; the top ten carry 20% to 30%. Turning to this clone: Its antigen is still unknown.

Sequencing was carried out using PBMCs. The sequence was obtained from a man aged 50-59 years in good health and CMV-seropositive. The chain carries TRBV6-5 and TRBJ1-1, with TRBD1 matching 11 bases. CDR3 DNA sequence: TGTGCCAGCAGTTACTCTGGACAGGGGGCATCTCCAGCTTTCTTT. Its translation is CASSYSGQGASPAFF.